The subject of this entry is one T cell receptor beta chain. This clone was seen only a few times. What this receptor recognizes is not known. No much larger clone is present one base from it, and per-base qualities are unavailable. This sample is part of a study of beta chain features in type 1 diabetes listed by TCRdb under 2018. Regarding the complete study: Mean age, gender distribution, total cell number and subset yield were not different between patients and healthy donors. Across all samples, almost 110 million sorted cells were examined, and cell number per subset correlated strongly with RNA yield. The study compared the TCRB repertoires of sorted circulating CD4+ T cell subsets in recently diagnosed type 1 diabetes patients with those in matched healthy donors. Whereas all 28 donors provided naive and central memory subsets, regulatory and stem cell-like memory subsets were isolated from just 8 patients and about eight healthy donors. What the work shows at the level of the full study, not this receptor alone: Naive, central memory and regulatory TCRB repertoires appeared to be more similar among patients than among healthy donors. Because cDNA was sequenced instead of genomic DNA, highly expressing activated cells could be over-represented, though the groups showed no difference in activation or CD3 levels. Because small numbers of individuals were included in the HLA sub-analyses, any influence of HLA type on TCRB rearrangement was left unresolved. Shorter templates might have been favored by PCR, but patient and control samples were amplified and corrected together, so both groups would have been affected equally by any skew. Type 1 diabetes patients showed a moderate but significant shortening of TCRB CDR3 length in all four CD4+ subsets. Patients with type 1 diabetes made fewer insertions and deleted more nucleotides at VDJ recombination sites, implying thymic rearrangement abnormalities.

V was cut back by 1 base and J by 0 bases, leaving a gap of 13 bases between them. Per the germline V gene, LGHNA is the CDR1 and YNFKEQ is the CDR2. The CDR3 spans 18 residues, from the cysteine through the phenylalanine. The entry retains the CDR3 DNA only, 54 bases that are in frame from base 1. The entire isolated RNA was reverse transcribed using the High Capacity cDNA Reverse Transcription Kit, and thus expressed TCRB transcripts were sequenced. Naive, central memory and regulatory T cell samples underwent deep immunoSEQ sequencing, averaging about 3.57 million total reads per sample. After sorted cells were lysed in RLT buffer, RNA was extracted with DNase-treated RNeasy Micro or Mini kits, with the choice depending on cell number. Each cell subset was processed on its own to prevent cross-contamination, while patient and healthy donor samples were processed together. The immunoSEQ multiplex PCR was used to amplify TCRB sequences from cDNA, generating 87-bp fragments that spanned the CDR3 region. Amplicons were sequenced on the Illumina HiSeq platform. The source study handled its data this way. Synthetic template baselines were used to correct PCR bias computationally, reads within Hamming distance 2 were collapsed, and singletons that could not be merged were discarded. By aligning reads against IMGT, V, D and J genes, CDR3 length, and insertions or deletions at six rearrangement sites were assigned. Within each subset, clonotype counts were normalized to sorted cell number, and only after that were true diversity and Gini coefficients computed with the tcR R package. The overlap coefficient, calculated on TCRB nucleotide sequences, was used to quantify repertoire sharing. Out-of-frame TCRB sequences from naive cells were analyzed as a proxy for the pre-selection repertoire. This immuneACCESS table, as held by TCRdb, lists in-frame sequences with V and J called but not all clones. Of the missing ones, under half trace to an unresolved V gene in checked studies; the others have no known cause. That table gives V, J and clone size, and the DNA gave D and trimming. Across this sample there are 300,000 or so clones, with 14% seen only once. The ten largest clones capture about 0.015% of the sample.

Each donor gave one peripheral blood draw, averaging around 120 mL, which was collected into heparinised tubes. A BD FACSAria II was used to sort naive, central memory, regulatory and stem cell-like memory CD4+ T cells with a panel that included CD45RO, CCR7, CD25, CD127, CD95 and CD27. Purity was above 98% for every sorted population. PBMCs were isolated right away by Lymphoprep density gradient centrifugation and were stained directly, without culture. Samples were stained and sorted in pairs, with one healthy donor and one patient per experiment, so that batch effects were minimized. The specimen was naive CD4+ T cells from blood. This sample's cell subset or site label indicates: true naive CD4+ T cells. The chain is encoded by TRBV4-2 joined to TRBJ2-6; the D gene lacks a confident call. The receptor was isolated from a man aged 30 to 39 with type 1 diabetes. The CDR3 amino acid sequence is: CASSQVKVLVSGANVLTF. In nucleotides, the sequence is TGTGCCAGCAGCCAAGTCAAGGTTCTAGTCTCTGGGGCCAACGTCCTGACTTTC.